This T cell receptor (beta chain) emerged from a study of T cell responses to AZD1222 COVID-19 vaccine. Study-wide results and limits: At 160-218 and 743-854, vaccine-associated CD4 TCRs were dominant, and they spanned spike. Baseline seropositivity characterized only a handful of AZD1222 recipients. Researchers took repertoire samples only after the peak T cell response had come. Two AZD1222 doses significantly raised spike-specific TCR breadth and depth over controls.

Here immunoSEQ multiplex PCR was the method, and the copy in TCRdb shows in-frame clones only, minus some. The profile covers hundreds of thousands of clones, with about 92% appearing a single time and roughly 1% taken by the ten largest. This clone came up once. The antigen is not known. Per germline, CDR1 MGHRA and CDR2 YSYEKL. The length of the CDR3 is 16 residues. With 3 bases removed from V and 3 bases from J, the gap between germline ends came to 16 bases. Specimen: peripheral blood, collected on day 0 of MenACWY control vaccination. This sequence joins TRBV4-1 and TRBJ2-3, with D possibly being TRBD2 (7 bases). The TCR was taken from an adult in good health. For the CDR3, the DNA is TGCGCCAGCAGCCACCGTCGGGGGGCCGAGACAGATACGCAGTATTTT. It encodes CASSHRRGAETDTQYF.